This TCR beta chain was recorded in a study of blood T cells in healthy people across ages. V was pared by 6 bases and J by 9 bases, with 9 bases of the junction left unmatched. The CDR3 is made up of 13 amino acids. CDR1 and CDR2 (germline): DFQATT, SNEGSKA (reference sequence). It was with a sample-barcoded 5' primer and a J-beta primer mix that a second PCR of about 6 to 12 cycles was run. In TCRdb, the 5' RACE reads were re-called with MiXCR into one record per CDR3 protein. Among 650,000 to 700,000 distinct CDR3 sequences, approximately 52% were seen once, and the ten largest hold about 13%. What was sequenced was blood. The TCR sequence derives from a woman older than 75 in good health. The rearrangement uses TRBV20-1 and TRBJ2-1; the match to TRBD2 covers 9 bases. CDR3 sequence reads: CSADSGRAGEQFF. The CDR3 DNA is TGCAGTGCCGATAGCGGGAGAGCGGGTGAGCAGTTCTTC.